This T cell receptor beta chain was obtained from a study of a mutant IDH1 vaccine in newly diagnosed glioma. General study points: Apparently, pseudoprogression bore no relation to changes among the top peripheral T cell clonotypes.

Clones were sequenced by immunoSEQ multiplex PCR, and TCRdb holds only the in-frame ones, with some missing. The sample consists of about 64,000 clones, approximately 81% of them appearing once. The time point denotes: week 23, last vaccination. What each vaccine dose contained was 300 ug of mutant IDH1 20-mer peptide, accompanied by topical imiquimod. As to this clone: Antigen unknown.

This CDR3 region has 15 residues. Germline CDR1 reads SGHRS; CDR2 reads YFSETQ. With V trimmed by 4 bases and J by 7 bases, 6 bases remained unmatched. The chain joins TRBV5-1 to TRBJ1-4; 11 bases align to TRBD1. Sequencing was performed on PBMCs, taken from a glioma patient whose treatment included an IDH1 peptide vaccine. The sequence was obtained from a man aged 25 to 45 with glioma. The DNA for the CDR3 is TGCGCCAGCAGCACCGGACAGGGGGCCGGTGAAAAACTGTTTTTT. Its protein product is CASSTGQGAGEKLFF.